Below are 20 T cell receptor beta chains sequenced from a single sample in a study of radiotherapy plus CTLA-4 blockade in lung cancer. The table came from immunoSEQ multiplex PCR; TCRdb's copy has only in-frame clones and leaves some out. Of 75,000 to 95,000 clones in the sample, roughly 80% were seen once. The sequencing here drew on peripheral blood, taken from a patient treated with radiotherapy plus ipilimumab. Every receptor here comes from a human donor with non-small cell lung cancer that progressed on radiotherapy plus ipilimumab.

The rearrangement links TRBV7-9 to TRBJ1-2; unclear D gene. This CDR3 spans 15 amino acids. With 3 bases removed from V and 6 bases from J, the gap between germline ends came to 17 bases. Germline CDR1 reads SEHNR; CDR2 reads FQNEAQ (reference sequence). CDR3 sequence reads: CASSFSAGVIDGYTF. CDR3 coding DNA: TGTGCCAGCAGCTTTTCGGCAGGAGTAATTGATGGCTACACCTTC.

The chain joins TRBV19 to TRBJ2-7; 7 bases line up with TRBD1. The germline CDR1 and CDR2 sequences are LNHDA and SQIVND (reference sequence). V was clipped by 5 bases and J by 3 bases; unmatched bases: 4. This CDR3 is 13 amino acids long. The CDR3 protein is CASSDGTVYEQYF. CDR3 DNA sequence: TGTGCCAGTAGTGACGGGACAGTCTACGAGCAGTACTTC.

The chain links TRBV4-1 to TRBJ2-7; TRBD2 matches at 12 bases. Germline V gene lookup returns CDR1 MGHRA and CDR2 YSYEKL. There are 14 residues in the CDR3. The J segment lost 4 bases and the V segment lost 4 bases, leaving 2 bases of the junction unmatched. For the CDR3, the DNA is TGCGCCAGCAGCCCACTAGCGGGAGGATACGAGCAGTACTTC. It is translated as CASSPLAGGYEQYF.

The V gene is TRBV2, the J gene TRBJ2-1, with 11 bases matching TRBD2. Germline-derived CDR1 and CDR2 are SNHLY and FYNNEI. The V segment lost 7 bases and the J segment 0 bases; nucleotides outside the gene matches: 8. This CDR3 contains 17 residues. This CDR3 reads CASTGTSGSYSYNEQFF. CDR3 in DNA: TGTGCCAGCACCGGGACTAGCGGCTCGTACTCCTACAATGAGCAGTTCTTC.

The J gene is TRBJ2-5, the V gene TRBV15; D is perhaps TRBD2 (6 bases). Germline V gene sequence: CDR1 LNHNV, CDR2 YYDKDF (reference sequence). Trimming removed 3 bases at V and 4 bases at J, with 15 bases between. This CDR3 region has 15 residues. The CDR3 DNA sequence: TGTGCCACCAGCAGCTTACGGGACTTGCGAGAGACCCAGTACTTC. Translation: CATSSLRDLRETQYF.

This clone has only a few counts. The rearrangement uses TRBV7-2 and TRBJ2-6; D is perhaps TRBD1 (5 bases). The CDR3 runs to 17 residues. Germline lookup yields CDR1 SGHTA and CDR2 FQGNSA. The V and J ends lost 1 base and 0 bases respectively, with 10 bases between them. CDR3 in amino acids: CASSLGYRSSGANVLTF. CDR3 in DNA: TGTGCCAGCAGCTTAGGATACAGGAGCTCTGGGGCCAACGTCCTGACTTTC. The variable domain in full, with the rest retrieved from reference TRBV7-2 and TRBJ2-6, is GAGVSQSPSNKVTEKGKDVELRCDPISGHTALYWYRQSLGQGLEFLIYFQGNSAPDKSGLPSDRFSAERTGGSVSTLTIQRTQQEDSAVYLCASSLGYRSSGANVLTFGAGSRLTVL.

The chain recombines TRBV21-1 with TRBJ2-7. TRBV21-1 is assigned pseudogene status. The CDR3 spans 14 residues. The CDR3 region has the DNA TGTGCCAGCACGGGTGAGGGGAGATCCTACGAGCAGTACGTC. Its translation is CASTGEGRSYEQYV.

The chain links TRBV30 to TRBJ2-4, with D unresolved. CDR1 is GTSNPN and CDR2 is SVGIG in the germline V gene (reference sequence). The CDR3 length is 12 residues. The V end lost 0 bases, the J end lost 5 bases, and 5 bases lay between the germline ends. The CDR3 bases are TGTGCCTGGAGTGTACTCGAAAACATTCAGTACTTC. It translates to CAWSVLENIQYF.

The chain recombines TRBV2 with TRBJ1-2; D uncertain. Germline V gives CDR1 SNHLY, CDR2 FYNNEI. The V gene lost 6 bases and the J gene lost 2 bases, with 10 bases spanning the gap. The CDR3 covers 13 residues. CDR3 DNA: TGTGCCAGCAGCCGAGACACAAACTATGGCTACACCTTC. Protein product: CASSRDTNYGYTF.

V and J are TRBV16 and TRBJ1-3; D not certain. CDR1 and CDR2 (germline): KGHSY, FQNENV. Deletions cut 4 bases from V and 2 bases from J, with 9 bases between. The CDR3 spans 14 residues. The chain's CDR3 is CASSLDRTGNTIYF. CDR3 coding DNA: TGTGCCAGCAGCCTAGATAGAACTGGAAACACCATATATTTT.

The chain is built from TRBV5-1 and TRBJ2-3, with 9 nucleotides matching TRBD2. Germline values: CDR1 SGHRS, CDR2 YFSETQ. This CDR3 has 14 amino acids. Germline trimming cut 4 bases from V and 6 bases from J; bases unmatched to any gene: 6. CDR3 region: CASSPGLAWDTQYF. CDR3 coding DNA: TGCGCCAGCAGCCCTGGACTAGCGTGGGATACGCAGTATTTT.

J is TRBJ1-1 and V is TRBV5-6; the D is unclear. In germline, CDR1 is SGHDT, CDR2 YYEEEE. The CDR3 is made up of 14 amino acids. Trimming left V 0 bases short and J 8 bases short, with 14 bases between. The CDR3 DNA sequence: TGTGCCAGCAGCTTGGCGGGCACCTTAGGCGAAGCTTTCTTT. As protein: CASSLAGTLGEAFF.

The count of this clone is one. DNA for the CDR3: TGTGCCAGCACCTTGACAGGGAGTAACTATGGCTACACCTTC. It encodes CASTLTGSNYGYTF. The gene calls are TRBV6-1 and TRBJ1-2; TRBD1 matches 7 bases. CDR1 and CDR2 from the germline V gene are MNHNS and SASEGT. The CDR3 is made up of 14 amino acids. The trim removed 7 bases at V and 1 base at J, leaving 6 bases unmatched.

V usage is TRBV7-9 and J usage is TRBJ2-4; D gene ambiguous. In germline, CDR1 is SEHNR, CDR2 FQNEAQ (reference sequence). This CDR3 is 15 amino acids long. Trimming removed 3 bases from V and 3 bases from J, with 12 bases in between. CDR3 in DNA: TGTGCCAGCAGCTTTTCAGAAGGATACAAAAACATTCAGTACTTC. Its translation is CASSFSEGYKNIQYF.

The gene calls are TRBV5-1 and TRBJ1-2; no definite D call. Germline V lookup: CDR1 SGHRS, CDR2 YFSETQ. CDR3 length: 15 amino acids. Trimming shortened V by 0 bases and J by 2 bases, and 11 bases separated the two germline ends. The chain's CDR3 is CASSLDSLSNYGYTF. CDR3 nucleotide sequence: TGCGCCAGCAGCTTGGACAGCTTAAGCAACTATGGCTACACCTTC.

The chain carries TRBV5-8 and TRBJ2-7, with D possibly called TRBD1 or TRBD2 (5 bases each). The CDR3 length is 16 residues. The V gene's germline CDR1 is SGHTS and CDR2 YDEGEE. V lost 2 bases and J lost 2, with 17 bases in between. The CDR3 here is CASSFRSMGEPYEQYF. The DNA for the CDR3 is TGTGCCAGCAGCTTTCGGTCGATGGGGGAACCCTACGAGCAGTACTTC.

The genes are TRBV4-1 and TRBJ1-4; D call uncertain. CDR3 length: 17 residues. Germline CDR1 MGHRA, CDR2 YSYEKL. Trimming removed 3 bases at V and 8 bases at J, with 22 bases between. The CDR3 DNA reads TGCGCCAGCAGCCAGGTTGTAATTTTTGAAGGGTTGGAAAAACTGTTTTTT. Translated, it gives CASSQVVIFEGLEKLFF.

The V gene is TRBV11-1, the J gene TRBJ2-7; possibly TRBD2 for D (5 bases). CDR1 and CDR2 (germline): SGHAT, FQDESV (reference sequence). Trimming pared 3 bases from V and 7 bases from J, leaving 16 bases between. The CDR3 is made up of 14 amino acids. This CDR3 reads CASSFAGNSREQYV. The CDR3, as DNA: TGTGCCAGCAGCTTCGCCGGGAATTCGAGAGAGCAGTACGTC.

The genes are TRBV9 and TRBJ2-7, with TRBD1 matching 12 bases. The CDR3 loop spans 15 amino acids. V gave up 0 bases and J gave up 5 bases; unmatched junction bases: 3. The germline CDR1 and CDR2 sequences are SGDLS and YYNGEE. This CDR3 is CASSVEGTGGHEQYF. The CDR3 DNA follows: TGTGCCAGCAGCGTAGAGGGGACAGGGGGCCACGAGCAGTACTTC.

The chain recombines TRBV5-6 with TRBJ2-1; unclear D gene. V shed 2 bases and J shed 5 bases, with 11 bases lying between them. The CDR3 runs 14 residues. Germline lookup yields CDR1 SGHDT and CDR2 YYEEEE. The CDR3 DNA reads as TGTGCCAGCAGCTTAATCGCCAGCAACAATGAGCAGTTCTTC. It is translated as CASSLIASNNEQFF.